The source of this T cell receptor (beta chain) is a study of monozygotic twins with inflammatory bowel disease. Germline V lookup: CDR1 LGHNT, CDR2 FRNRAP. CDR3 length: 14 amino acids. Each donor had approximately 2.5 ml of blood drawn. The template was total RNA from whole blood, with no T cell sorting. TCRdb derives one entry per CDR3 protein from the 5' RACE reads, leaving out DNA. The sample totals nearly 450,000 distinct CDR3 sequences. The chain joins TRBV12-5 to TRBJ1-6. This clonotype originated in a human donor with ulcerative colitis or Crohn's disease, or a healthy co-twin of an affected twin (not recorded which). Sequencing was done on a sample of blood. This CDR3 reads CASGRADYNSPLHF.